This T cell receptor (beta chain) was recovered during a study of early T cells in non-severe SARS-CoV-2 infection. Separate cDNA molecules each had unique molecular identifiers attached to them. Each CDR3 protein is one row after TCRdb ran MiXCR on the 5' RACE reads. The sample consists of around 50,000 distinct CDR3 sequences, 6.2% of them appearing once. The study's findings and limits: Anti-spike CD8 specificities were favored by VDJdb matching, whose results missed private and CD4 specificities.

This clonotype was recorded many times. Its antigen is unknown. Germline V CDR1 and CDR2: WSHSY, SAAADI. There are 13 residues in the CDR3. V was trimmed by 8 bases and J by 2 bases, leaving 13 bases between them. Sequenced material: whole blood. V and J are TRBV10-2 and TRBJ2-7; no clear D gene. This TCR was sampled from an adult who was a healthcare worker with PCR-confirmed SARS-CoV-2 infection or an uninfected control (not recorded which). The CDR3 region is CASGPSTPYEQYF. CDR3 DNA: TGCGCCAGCGGACCTAGTACTCCCTACGAGCAGTACTTC.